This T cell receptor beta chain was identified during a study of beta chain features in type 1 diabetes. Overall study results and limits: All four CD4+ subsets from Type 1 diabetes patients carried moderately but significantly shorter TCRB CDR3s.

Expressed TCRB transcripts were sequenced after all isolated RNA was converted to cDNA. Clones were read by immunoSEQ multiplex PCR, and TCRdb kept only the in-frame ones, dropping some. Here the sample spans 300,000 to 350,000 clones, about 19% being singletons. Germline V gives CDR1 MGHRA, CDR2 YSYEKL. The CDR3 totals 15 residues. Trimming at V came to 3 bases and at J to 6 bases, leaving 5 bases not matched to a gene. With regard to this clone: Its antigen remains unknown.

The rearrangement uses TRBV4-1 and TRBJ2-6, with 7 bases fitting TRBD1. This clonotype originated in a woman aged 18-29 years in good health. The sequenced sample consisted of naive CD4+ T cells from blood. CDR3 in amino acids: CASSQGQTLANVLTF. The CDR3 coding sequence is TGCGCCAGCAGCCAGGGACAGACCCTGGCCAACGTCCTGACTTTC.